This T cell receptor (beta chain) was sequenced during a study of T cells after yellow fever vaccination. One entry per CDR3 protein results from TCRdb running MiXCR on the 5' RACE reads. The table lists fewer than 350,000 distinct CDR3 sequences, roughly 4.3% of them singletons, with approximately 20% in the top ten. This clonotype was counted many times. Its specificity is unknown. Study observations and caveats: Subsequent to the booster, the majority of primary-vaccination clones reappeared (roughly 97% CD4, 70% to 90% CD8).

Specimen: PBMCs, collected 15 days after the yellow fever booster vaccination. The clonotype was recovered from a man younger than 30 who received the YFV17D yellow fever vaccine.

The CDR3 sequence: CSVSYGYTF. The CDR3 DNA reads TGCAGCGTCTCTTATGGCTACACCTTC. This rearrangement joins TRBV29-1 to TRBJ1-2; no definite D call. The CDR3 runs 9 residues. The V and J ends lost 6 bases and 5 bases respectively, with 4 bases between them. Germline V lookup: CDR1 SQVTM, CDR2 ANQGSEA.